The 24 T cell receptor beta chains presented below share a single source sample, sequenced in a study of blood T cells in healthy people across ages. A J-beta primer mix and a sample-barcoded 5' primer were used in a second PCR of about 7 to 12 cycles. TCRdb reprocessed the 5' RACE reads via MiXCR and lists one record per CDR3 protein. The repertoire holds some 790,000 distinct CDR3 sequences, with 25% to 35% as singletons. Material for sequencing was blood. The receptor source for this set is a woman older than 75 in good health.

This clonotype has only a few counts. The V and J genes are TRBV21-1 and TRBJ2-7; TRBD1, the table's D call, was not compared with the DNA. TRBV21-1 is a listed pseudogene. The CDR3 has 16 amino acids. CDR3 region: CASSPVNRGSTYEQYF. In DNA form, the CDR3 reads TGTGCCAGCAGCCCAGTTAACAGGGGTTCTACCTACGAGCAGTACTTC.

This clonotype has ten or more counts. V is TRBV7-2 and J is TRBJ2-3, with 14 bases that match TRBD2. The CDR3 loop spans 18 amino acids. V trimming: 5 bases; J trimming: 3 bases; junction bases outside the gene matches: 10. The germline V gene encodes CDR1 SGHTA and CDR2 FQGNSA. As DNA, the CDR3 is TGTGCCAGCAGCCATAAGACTAGCGGGGGGGCCGCGACAGATACGCAGTATTTT. Amino acids: CASSHKTSGGAATDTQYF.

The sample holds a few counts of this clonotype. The V gene is TRBV28, the J gene TRBJ1-2; the D gene is possibly TRBD1 (6 bases). The V end lost 2 bases, the J end lost 7 bases, and 17 bases lay between the germline ends. Germline V gene lookup returns CDR1 MDHEN and CDR2 SYDVKM. This CDR3 region has 15 residues. The CDR3 spells CASSLAPPLGAGYTF. DNA for the CDR3: TGTGCCAGCAGTTTAGCCCCCCCCTTGGGGGCTGGCTACACCTTC.

Many counts were recorded for this clonotype. The V and J genes are TRBV10-1 and TRBJ2-1, with TRBD1 as a possible D gene (6 bases). With 2 bases removed from V and 12 bases from J, the gap between germline ends came to 17 bases. The CDR3 has 14 residues. The germline V gene has CDR1 WNHNN and CDR2 SYGVQD (reference sequence). CDR3 sequence reads: CASSESQGGFGQFF. Here the CDR3 DNA reads TGCGCCAGCAGTGAGAGCCAAGGGGGATTTGGGCAGTTCTTC.

In this sample, this clonotype turned up many times. The chain combines TRBV6-5 with TRBJ2-1, with 7 bases matching TRBD2. The V segment lost 4 bases and the J segment 9 bases; nucleotides outside the gene matches: 18. There are 17 residues in the CDR3. In germline, CDR1 is MNHEY, CDR2 SVGAGI. CDR3 loop: CASSSRQLAYPRGEQFF. The CDR3 region has the DNA TGTGCCAGCAGTTCTCGTCAACTAGCGTACCCCCGGGGTGAGCAGTTCTTC.

This clonotype was detected many times. The gene calls are TRBV7-9 and TRBJ2-1; 7 nucleotides match TRBD1. With V trimmed by 3 bases and J by 8 bases, 7 bases remained unmatched. This CDR3 comprises 14 residues. The germline V gene encodes CDR1 SEHNR and CDR2 FQNEAQ (reference sequence). The CDR3 loop is CASSFGQASDEQFF. As DNA, the CDR3 is TGTGCCAGCAGCTTTGGACAGGCGAGCGATGAGCAGTTCTTC. Supplemented by reference TRBV7-9 and TRBJ2-1, the full variable domain reads DTGVSQNPRHKITKRGQNVTFRCDPISEHNRLYWYRQTLGQGPEFLTYFQNEAQLEKSRLLSDRFSAERPKGSFSTLEIQRTEQGDSAMYLCASSFGQASDEQFFGPGTRLTVL.

This clonotype was detected many times. The rearrangement links TRBV24-1 to TRBJ1-2; D uncertain. Germline CDR1 KGHDR, CDR2 SFDVKD. With 5 bases removed from V and 5 bases from J, the gap between germline ends came to 8 bases. This CDR3 is 12 amino acids long. The CDR3 region has the DNA TGTGCCACCAGTGTAGGATCTTATGGCTACACCTTC. The encoded protein is CATSVGSYGYTF.

This chain uses TRBV2 with TRBJ2-7; D is unresolved. The CDR3 has 14 residues. The V end was cut by 3 bases, the J end by 0 bases, with 9 bases between. Germline CDR1 is SNHLY and CDR2 is FYNNEI. CDR3 coding DNA: TGTGCCAGCAGTGAGGGCAGTTTCTCCTACGAGCAGTACTTC. Residues: CASSEGSFSYEQYF.

Notes on this clonotype: One junction end does not reproduce the germline sequence, and a read error may be involved. The chain recombines TRBV27 with TRBJ1-5, with TRBD1 identical over 7 bases. This CDR3 has 14 residues. Germline CDR1 MNHEY, CDR2 SMNVEV (reference sequence). The CDR3 region has the DNA TGTGCCTGCAGTCGGACAGGCAGCAATCAGCCCCAGCATTTT. It encodes CACSRTGSNQPQHF.

This clonotype appeared many times. The chain recombines TRBV5-6 with TRBJ1-2; 7 bases line up with TRBD1. Germline V gene data show CDR1 as SGHDT and CDR2 as YYEEEE. The trim removed 4 bases at V and 8 bases at J, leaving 8 bases unmatched. CDR3 length: 13 amino acids. The CDR3 nucleotides read TGTGCCAGCAGCCGACAGGGTCAGGAAGGCTACACCTTC. Its translation is CASSRQGQEGYTF. The entire variable domain, with the rest obtained from reference TRBV5-6 and TRBJ1-2, is as follows: DAGVTQSPTHLIKTRGQQVTLRCSPKSGHDTVSWYQQALGQGPQFIFQYYEEEERQRGNFPDRFSGHQFPNYSSELNVNALLLGDSALYLCASSRQGQEGYTFGSGTRLTVV.

The chain employs TRBV9 and TRBJ2-3; D gene uncertain. CDR3 size: 16 residues. The V end lost 5 bases, the J end lost 3 bases, and 19 bases lay between the germline ends. Germline V CDR1 and CDR2: SGDLS, YYNGEE. CDR3 sequence: CASSPGQSLGTDTQYF. Here the CDR3 DNA reads TGTGCCAGCAGTCCCGGGCAGTCTCTGGGGACAGATACGCAGTATTTT.

Only a few counts were recorded for this clonotype. The V gene is TRBV4-3, the J gene TRBJ2-3; 10 positions match TRBD1. There are 14 residues in the CDR3. CDR1 and CDR2 from the germline V gene are LGHNA and YSLEER. V gave up 5 bases and J gave up 5 bases; unmatched junction bases: 4. For the CDR3, the DNA is TGCGCCAGCAGCAACGACAGGGGGCAAGATACGCAGTATTTT. Protein sequence: CASSNDRGQDTQYF.

This clonotype was seen ten or more times. The V and J genes are TRBV20-1 and TRBJ1-6; 8 bases match TRBD1. Germline CDR1 DFQATT, CDR2 SNEGSKA (reference sequence). The trim removed 5 bases at V and 7 bases at J, leaving 4 bases unmatched. The CDR3 sequence is 13 residues long. The CDR3 spells CSAQTGENSPLHF. The CDR3 DNA reads as TGCAGTGCTCAGACAGGGGAAAATTCACCCCTCCACTTT.

V gene TRBV12-3 or TRBV12-4 combines with J gene TRBJ2-5; TRBD2 matches at 10 bases. This CDR3 comprises 16 residues. V lost 4 bases and J lost 3; bases outside the gene matches: 8. Here the CDR3 reads CASSYPGTSVKETQYF. CDR3 in DNA: TGTGCCAGCAGTTACCCTGGGACTAGCGTAAAAGAGACCCAGTACTTC.

This clonotype has a count of ten or more. The chain uses TRBV7-6 and TRBJ2-6, with D perhaps TRBD1 (6 bases). CDR3 length equals 17 residues. The ends were cut back, 1 base at V and 0 bases at J, with 10 bases in the middle. Per the germline V gene, CDR1 is SGHVS and CDR2 is FNYEAQ. In DNA, the CDR3 is TGTGCCAGCAGCTTAGAGGGACACTTCTCTGGGGCCAACGTCCTGACTTTC. Translating it yields CASSLEGHFSGANVLTF.

The chain has TRBV7-9 and TRBJ2-1; D is perhaps TRBD1 or TRBD2 (6 bases each). The CDR3 extends over 16 amino acids. Germline values: CDR1 SEHNR, CDR2 FQNEAQ (reference sequence). Trimming cost V 5 bases and J 3 bases, with 17 bases left between them. The CDR3 bases are TGTGCCAGCAGCCCCTTCGGGGGCATTAGCTACAATGAGCAGTTCTTC. Protein product: CASSPFGGISYNEQFF.

This clonotype was seen more than once but under ten times. The V gene is TRBV7-9, the J gene TRBJ1-5; no clear D. There are 13 residues in the CDR3. Germline CDR1 and CDR2: SEHNR and FQNEAQ (reference sequence). V lost 5 bases, J lost 3 bases, and 8 bases lay in between. DNA for the CDR3: TGTGCCAGCAGCCTCGAGCTCAATCAGCCCCAGCATTTT. This gives the protein CASSLELNQPQHF.

This clonotype was seen repeatedly, ten times or more. The chain joins TRBV5-1 to TRBJ2-1, with TRBD2 matching 14 bases. J was trimmed by 7 bases and V by 4 bases; bases with no gene match: 4. Germline V gene data show CDR1 as SGHRS and CDR2 as YFSETQ. The length of the CDR3 is 15 residues. The CDR3 DNA is TGCGCCAGCAGCGGACTAGCGGGGGGACCTAATGAGCAGTTCTTC. It encodes CASSGLAGGPNEQFF. Full variable domain (rest looked up from reference TRBV5-1 and TRBJ2-1): KAGVTQTPRYLIKTRGQQVTLSCSPISGHRSVSWYQQTPGQGLQFLFEYFSETQRNKGNFPGRFSGRQFSNSRSEMNVSTLELGDSALYLCASSGLAGGPNEQFFGPGTRLTVL.

With respect to this clonotype: Just one base apart from a much larger clone, this may be a read error. Here the CDR3 DNA reads TGCAGTGCTGGAGGTGGAGGCAGGGGAACCTCCTACGAGCAGTACTTC. It encodes CSAGGGGRGTSYEQYF. The rearrangement links TRBV20-1 to TRBJ2-7; the D gene is possibly TRBD1 (6 bases). The V end was cut by 5 bases, the J end by 0 bases, with 20 bases between. There are 16 residues in the CDR3. Germline loops: CDR1 DFQATT, CDR2 SNEGSKA (reference sequence).

This clonotype was detected a few times. A read error may be the cause here, since a much bigger clone is one base away. The chain carries TRBV6-1 and TRBJ2-5; TRBD2 agrees at 10 bases. The V gene end was trimmed by 6 bases and the J gene end by 11 bases; junction bases not matched to a gene: 9. This CDR3 contains 13 residues. The germline gives CDR1 MNHNS, CDR2 SASEGT. The CDR3 region is CASRPSGGNEQYF. The CDR3 bases are TGTGCCAGCAGACCTAGCGGGGGTAATGAGCAGTACTTC.

This clonotype has more than one count but fewer than ten. J is TRBJ1-4 and V is TRBV12-3 or TRBV12-4; 7 nucleotides line up with TRBD1. The V and J ends lost 6 bases and 7 bases, in that order; junction bases with no gene match: 8. The CDR3 loop spans 14 amino acids. In nucleotides, the CDR3 is TGTGCCAGCAGGGATACAGGGGAAGGTGAAAAACTGTTTTTT. Translating gives CASRDTGEGEKLFF.

The chain uses TRBV2 and TRBJ1-6; D remains unclear. The germline V and J ends were trimmed by 6 bases and 5 bases, with 5 bases remaining between them. This CDR3 spans 12 amino acids. Germline values: CDR1 SNHLY, CDR2 FYNNEI. The chain's CDR3 is CASRTDNSPLHF. The CDR3 DNA reads as TGTGCCAGCAGGACTGATAATTCACCCCTCCACTTT.

This chain connects TRBV6-6 to TRBJ2-1; 8 positions agree with TRBD2. The CDR3 contains 15 residues. The germline V gene has CDR1 MNHNY and CDR2 SVGAGI (reference sequence). V shed 4 bases, J shed 7 bases, and the junction held 9 bases outside the gene matches. CDR3 residues: CASSSHGGVLNEQFF. For the CDR3, the DNA is TGTGCCAGCAGTTCCCACGGGGGGGTTTTGAATGAGCAGTTCTTC.

The J gene is TRBJ1-1, the V gene TRBV5-1; D not resolved. V was trimmed by 2 bases and J by 3 bases, leaving 17 bases between them. Germline loops: CDR1 SGHRS, CDR2 YFSETQ. The CDR3 loop spans 16 amino acids. The CDR3 loop is CASSFVVGGGDTEAFF. The DNA for the CDR3 is TGCGCCAGCAGCTTTGTGGTGGGCGGAGGAGACACTGAAGCTTTCTTT.